Shown below are 6 T cell receptor beta chains from a single sample sequenced in a study of cytomegalovirus exposure and HLA in healthy donors. The PCR made use of 60 Vbeta and 13 Jbeta primers. The method was immunoSEQ multiplex PCR; TCRdb's version includes in-frame clones alone and lacks a portion of them. The sample shows more than 100,000 clones, around 77% of them seen only once. Specimen: PBMCs. These receptors originate from a woman aged 55-70 years in good health and CMV-seronegative.

The rearrangement links TRBV27 to TRBJ2-3; D gene unclear. The ends were cut back, 5 bases at V and 2 bases at J, with 11 bases in the middle. This CDR3 region has 14 residues. Germline-derived CDR1 and CDR2 are MNHEY and SMNVEV (reference sequence). The CDR3 DNA reads as TGTGCCAGCAGTGGTAGTCCCTACACAGATACGCAGTATTTT. Translating it yields CASSGSPYTDTQYF.

The table lists this clone with a few counts. V usage is TRBV29-1 and J usage is TRBJ2-7, with a tentative D call TRBD1 (5 bases). The CDR3 runs 15 residues. Trimming stripped 1 base from V and 2 bases from J, with 15 bases between. Germline values: CDR1 SQVTM, CDR2 ANQGSEA. CDR3 sequence: CSVEGATADTYEQYF. The CDR3, as DNA: TGCAGCGTTGAAGGGGCGACAGCCGATACCTACGAGCAGTACTTC.

The CDR3 sequence is CASSPAGSVRGYTF. The CDR3 coding sequence is TGTGCCAGCAGCCCCGCAGGGTCGGTGAGGGGCTACACCTTC. This chain connects TRBV14 to TRBJ1-2; D is perhaps TRBD1 (5 bases). CDR1 SGHDN and CDR2 FVKESK come from the germline V gene. The CDR3 length is 14 residues. Trimming removed 4 bases from V and 8 bases from J, with 17 bases in between.

V and J are TRBV7-6 and TRBJ2-3, with TRBD2 as a possible D gene (5 bases). V lost 3 bases and J 0 bases, leaving 13 bases between the germline ends. There are 16 residues in the CDR3. Per the germline V gene, CDR1 is SGHVS and CDR2 is FNYEAQ. CDR3 DNA sequence: TGTGCCAGCAGCTTCAACATACTAGGTAGCACAGATACGCAGTATTTT. It codes for CASSFNILGSTDTQYF.

The CDR3 reads CASSPMYRGTYYNEQFF. CDR3 in DNA: TGTGCCAGCAGTCCTATGTACAGGGGCACATACTACAATGAGCAGTTCTTC. This chain links TRBV27 with TRBJ2-1, with 7 bases matching TRBD1. J lost 3 bases, V lost 5 bases, and 13 bases had no gene match. The germline V gene has CDR1 MNHEY and CDR2 SMNVEV (reference sequence). This CDR3 spans 17 amino acids.

This chain connects TRBV27 to TRBJ1-5; D gene uncertain. Trimming stripped 7 bases from V and 2 bases from J, with 27 bases between. Germline V gives CDR1 MNHEY, CDR2 SMNVEV (reference sequence). The CDR3 loop spans 19 amino acids. CDR3 region: CASTPYSGISGGRNQPQHF. CDR3 coding DNA: TGTGCCAGCACCCCTTATTCCGGGATCTCTGGTGGGCGCAATCAGCCCCAGCATTTT.